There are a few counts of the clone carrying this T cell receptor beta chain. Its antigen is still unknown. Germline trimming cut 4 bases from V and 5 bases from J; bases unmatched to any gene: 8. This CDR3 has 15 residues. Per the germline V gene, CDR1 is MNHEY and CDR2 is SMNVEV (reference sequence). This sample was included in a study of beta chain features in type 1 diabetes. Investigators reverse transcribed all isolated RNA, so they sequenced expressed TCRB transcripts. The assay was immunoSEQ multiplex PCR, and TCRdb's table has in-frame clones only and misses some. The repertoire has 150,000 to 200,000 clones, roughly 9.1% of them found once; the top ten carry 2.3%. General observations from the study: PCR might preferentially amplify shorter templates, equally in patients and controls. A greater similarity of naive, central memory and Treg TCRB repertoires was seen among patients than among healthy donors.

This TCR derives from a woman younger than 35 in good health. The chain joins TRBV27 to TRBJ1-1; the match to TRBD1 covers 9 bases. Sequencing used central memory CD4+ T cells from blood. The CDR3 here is CASSSPGQGKTEAFF. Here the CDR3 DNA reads TGTGCCAGCAGTTCACCGGGACAGGGAAAAACTGAAGCTTTCTTT.